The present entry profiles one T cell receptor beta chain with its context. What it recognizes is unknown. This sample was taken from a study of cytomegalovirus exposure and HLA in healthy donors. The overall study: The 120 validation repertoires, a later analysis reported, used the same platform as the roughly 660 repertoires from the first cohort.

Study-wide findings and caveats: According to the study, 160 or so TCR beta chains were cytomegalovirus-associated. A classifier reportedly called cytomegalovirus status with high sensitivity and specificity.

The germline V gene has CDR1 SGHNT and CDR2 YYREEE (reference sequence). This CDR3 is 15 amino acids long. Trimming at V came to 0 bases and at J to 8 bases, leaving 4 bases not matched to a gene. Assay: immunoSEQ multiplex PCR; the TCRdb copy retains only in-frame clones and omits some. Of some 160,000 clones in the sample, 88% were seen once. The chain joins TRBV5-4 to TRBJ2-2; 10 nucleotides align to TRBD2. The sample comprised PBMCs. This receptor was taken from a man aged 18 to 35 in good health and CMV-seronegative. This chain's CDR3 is CASSLELAGVGELFF. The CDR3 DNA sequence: TGTGCCAGCAGCTTGGAGCTAGCGGGAGTGGGGGAGCTGTTTTTT.